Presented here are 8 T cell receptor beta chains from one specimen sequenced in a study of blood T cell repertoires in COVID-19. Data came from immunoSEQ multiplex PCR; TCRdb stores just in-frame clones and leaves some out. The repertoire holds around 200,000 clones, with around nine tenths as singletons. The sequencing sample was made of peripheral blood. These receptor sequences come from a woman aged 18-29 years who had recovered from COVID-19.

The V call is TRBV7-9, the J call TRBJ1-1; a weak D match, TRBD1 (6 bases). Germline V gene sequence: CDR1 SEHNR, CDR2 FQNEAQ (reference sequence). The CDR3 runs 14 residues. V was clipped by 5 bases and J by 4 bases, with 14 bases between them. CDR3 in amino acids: CASSRGQTITEAFF. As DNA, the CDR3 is TGTGCCAGCAGCCGAGGACAGACCATCACTGAAGCTTTCTTT.

The DNA for the CDR3 is TGTGCCAGTAGTGGACGACCGGGACAGGGGAATGAAAAACTGTTTTTT. This gives the protein CASSGRPGQGNEKLFF. V and J are TRBV19 and TRBJ1-4; the match to TRBD1 covers 10 bases. Germline CDR1 is LNHDA and CDR2 is SQIVND (reference sequence). The V segment lost 5 bases and the J segment 5 bases; nucleotides outside the gene matches: 8. The CDR3 is 16 amino acids.

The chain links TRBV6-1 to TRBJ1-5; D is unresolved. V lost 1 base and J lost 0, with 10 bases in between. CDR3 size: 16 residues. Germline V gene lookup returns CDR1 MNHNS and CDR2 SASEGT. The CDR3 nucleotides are TGTGCCAGCAGTGAAGGTGAGATCTATAGCAATCAGCCCCAGCATTTT. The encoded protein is CASSEGEIYSNQPQHF.

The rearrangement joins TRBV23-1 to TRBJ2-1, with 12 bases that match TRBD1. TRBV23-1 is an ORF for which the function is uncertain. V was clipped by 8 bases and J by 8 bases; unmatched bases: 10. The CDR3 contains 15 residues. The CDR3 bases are TGCGCCAGCTGTCTGGGACAGGGGGCGAAAGATGAGCAGTTCTTC. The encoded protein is CASCLGQGAKDEQFF.

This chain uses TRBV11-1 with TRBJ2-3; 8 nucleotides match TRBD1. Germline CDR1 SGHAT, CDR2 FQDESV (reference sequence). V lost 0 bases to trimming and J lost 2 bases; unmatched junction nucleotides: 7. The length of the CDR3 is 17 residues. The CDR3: CASSLARDRFYTDTQYF. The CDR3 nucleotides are TGTGCCAGCAGCTTAGCCCGGGACAGGTTCTACACAGATACGCAGTATTTT.

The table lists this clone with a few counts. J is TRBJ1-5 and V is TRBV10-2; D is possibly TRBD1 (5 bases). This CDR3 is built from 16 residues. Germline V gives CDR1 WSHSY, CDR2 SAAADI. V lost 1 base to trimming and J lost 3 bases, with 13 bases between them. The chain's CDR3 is CASSEYGGGHNQPQHF. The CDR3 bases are TGCGCCAGCAGTGAGTATGGGGGAGGGCACAATCAGCCCCAGCATTTT.

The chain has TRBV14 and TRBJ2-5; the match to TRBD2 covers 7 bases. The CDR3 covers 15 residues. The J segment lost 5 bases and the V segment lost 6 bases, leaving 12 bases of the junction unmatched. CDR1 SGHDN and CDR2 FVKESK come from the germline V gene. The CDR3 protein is CASSPTSLVGETQYF. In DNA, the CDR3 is TGTGCCAGCAGTCCGACTAGCTTAGTGGGGGAGACCCAGTACTTC.

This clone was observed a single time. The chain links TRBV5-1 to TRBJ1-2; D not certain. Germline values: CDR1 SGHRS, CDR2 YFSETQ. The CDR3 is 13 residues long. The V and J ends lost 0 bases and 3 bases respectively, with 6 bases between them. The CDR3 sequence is CASSLAEYYGYTF. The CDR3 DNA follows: TGCGCCAGCAGCTTGGCCGAGTACTATGGCTACACCTTC.